This T cell receptor beta chain was identified during a study of T cell responses to AZD1222 COVID-19 vaccine. TCRdb's table, derived via immunoSEQ multiplex PCR, lists solely in-frame clones and lacks some. The table shows over 65,000 clones, with about 90% occurring only once. The V end lost 1 base, the J end lost 7 bases, and 16 bases lay between the germline ends. Per germline, CDR1 LGHDT and CDR2 YNNKEL (reference sequence). This CDR3 comprises 15 residues. The sequencing here drew on peripheral blood, taken 28 days after the second AZD1222 dose. V and J are TRBV3-1 (or the pseudogene TRBV3-2) and TRBJ1-2; D gene unclear. The sequence was obtained from an adult who received the AZD1222 COVID-19 vaccine. CDR3: CASSQVKGGGGGYTF. CDR3 nucleotide sequence: TGTGCCAGCAGCCAAGTAAAGGGAGGTGGAGGTGGCTACACCTTC.